Presented here are 6 T cell receptor beta chains from one specimen sequenced in a study of cytomegalovirus exposure and HLA in healthy donors. The PCR was carried out with 60 Vbeta primers and 13 Jbeta primers. Generated by immunoSEQ multiplex PCR, the TCRdb table keeps only in-frame clones and is missing some. The sample lists 250,000 to 350,000 clones, 86% seen once, with roughly 4% in the top ten. The sample was PBMCs. These receptors came from a man aged 35-49 years in good health and CMV-seropositive.

This rearrangement joins TRBV2 to TRBJ2-5, with 7 bases fitting TRBD1. This CDR3 comprises 13 residues. Per the germline V gene, CDR1 is SNHLY and CDR2 is FYNNEI. The trim removed 5 bases at V and 5 bases at J, leaving 5 bases unmatched. The CDR3 here is CASSPTGSETQYF. The CDR3 DNA sequence: TGTGCCAGCAGTCCGACAGGGTCGGAGACCCAGTACTTC.

V is TRBV28 and J is TRBJ1-1; TRBD1 might be the D (5 bases). Deletions cut 1 base from V and 1 base from J, with 10 bases between. The V gene's germline CDR1 is MDHEN and CDR2 SYDVKM. The CDR3 spans 15 residues. The CDR3 here is CASSLFARANTEAFF. The CDR3 coding sequence is TGTGCCAGCAGTTTATTTGCCAGGGCGAACACTGAAGCTTTCTTT.

The chain is built from TRBV28 and TRBJ2-1; D remains ambiguous. With 2 bases removed from V and 5 bases from J, the gap between germline ends came to 13 bases. The germline CDR1 and CDR2 sequences are MDHEN and SYDVKM. CDR3 size: 15 residues. The CDR3 here is CASSLLESSHNEQFF. CDR3 coding DNA: TGTGCCAGCAGTTTACTCGAGTCGTCCCACAATGAGCAGTTCTTC.

The V and J genes are TRBV2 and TRBJ2-5; tentatively, D is TRBD1 (6 bases). The CDR3 totals 15 residues. Germline V gene data show CDR1 as SNHLY and CDR2 as FYNNEI. Trimming pared 7 bases from V and 5 bases from J, leaving 20 bases between. CDR3 sequence (DNA): TGTGCCAGCACCCGGGCAGGGGTAGTCGGGGAGACCCAGTACTTC. Amino acids: CASTRAGVVGETQYF.

The chain employs TRBV6-5 and TRBJ1-1, with D possibly being TRBD1 (6 bases). V was cut by 10 bases and J by 4 bases, with 16 bases left in between. Germline CDR1 is MNHEY and CDR2 is SVGAGI. This CDR3 is 13 amino acids long. In nucleotides, the CDR3 is TGTGCCACCTTAAGAGGGACATCCACTGAAGCTTTCTTT. Translated, it gives CATLRGTSTEAFF.

The chain recombines TRBV2 with TRBJ1-5; D gene ambiguous. Germline V gene sequence: CDR1 SNHLY, CDR2 FYNNEI. The CDR3 extends over 14 amino acids. Trimming stripped 4 bases from V and 0 bases from J, with 7 bases between. In DNA form, the CDR3 reads TGTGCCAGCAGTGGACTAAATAGCAATCAGCCCCAGCATTTT. Its translation is CASSGLNSNQPQHF.